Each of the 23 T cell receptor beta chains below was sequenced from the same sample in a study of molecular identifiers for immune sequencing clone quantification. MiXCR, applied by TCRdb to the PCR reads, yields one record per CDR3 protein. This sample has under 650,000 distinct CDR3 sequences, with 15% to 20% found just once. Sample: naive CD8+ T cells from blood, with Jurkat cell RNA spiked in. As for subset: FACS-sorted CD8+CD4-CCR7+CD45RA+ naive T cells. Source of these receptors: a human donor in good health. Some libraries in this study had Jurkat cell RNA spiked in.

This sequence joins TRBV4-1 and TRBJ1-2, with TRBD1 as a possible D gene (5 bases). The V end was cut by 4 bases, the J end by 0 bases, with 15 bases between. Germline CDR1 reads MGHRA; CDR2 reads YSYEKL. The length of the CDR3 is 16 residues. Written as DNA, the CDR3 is TGCGCCAGCAGCCCACTAGGGGCGACCACTAACTATGGCTACACCTTC. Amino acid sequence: CASSPLGATTNYGYTF.

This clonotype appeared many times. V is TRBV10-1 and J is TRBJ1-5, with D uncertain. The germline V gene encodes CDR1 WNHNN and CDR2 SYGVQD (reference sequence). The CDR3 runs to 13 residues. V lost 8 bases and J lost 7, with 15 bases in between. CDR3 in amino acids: CASQTRGRQPQHF. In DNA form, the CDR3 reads TGCGCCAGCCAGACTCGCGGGCGCCAGCCCCAGCATTTT.

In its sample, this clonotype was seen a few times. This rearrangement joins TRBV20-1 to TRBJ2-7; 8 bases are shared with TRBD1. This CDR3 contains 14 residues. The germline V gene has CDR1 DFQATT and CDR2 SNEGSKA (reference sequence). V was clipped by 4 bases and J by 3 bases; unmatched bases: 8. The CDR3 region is CSAIVRGLGYEQYF. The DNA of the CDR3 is TGCAGTGCTATCGTCAGGGGGCTTGGCTACGAGCAGTACTTC.

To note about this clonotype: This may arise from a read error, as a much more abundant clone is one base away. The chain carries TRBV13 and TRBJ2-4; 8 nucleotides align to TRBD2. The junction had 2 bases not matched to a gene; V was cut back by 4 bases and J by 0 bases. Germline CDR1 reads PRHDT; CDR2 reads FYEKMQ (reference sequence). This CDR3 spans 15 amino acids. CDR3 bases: TGTGCCAGCAGCTCGCGGGGGGTAGCCAAAAACATTCAGTACTTC. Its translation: CASSSRGVAKNIQYF.

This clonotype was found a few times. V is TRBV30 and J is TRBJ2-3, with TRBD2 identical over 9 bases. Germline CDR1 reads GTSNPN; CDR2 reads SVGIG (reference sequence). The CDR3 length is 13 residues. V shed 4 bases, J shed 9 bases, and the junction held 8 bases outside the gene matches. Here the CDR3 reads CAWNGGRGDTQYF. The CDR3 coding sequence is TGTGCCTGGAATGGCGGGAGGGGGGACACGCAGTATTTT.

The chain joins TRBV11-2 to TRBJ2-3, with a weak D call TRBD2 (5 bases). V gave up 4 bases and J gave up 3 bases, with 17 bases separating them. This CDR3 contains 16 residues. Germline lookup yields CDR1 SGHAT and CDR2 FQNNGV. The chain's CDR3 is CASSSTRSEGTDTQYF. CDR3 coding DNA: TGTGCCAGCAGCTCAACACGTAGCGAAGGAACAGATACGCAGTATTTT. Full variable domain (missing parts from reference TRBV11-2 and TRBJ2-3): EAGVAQSPRYKIIEKRQSVAFWCNPISGHATLYWYQQILGQGPKLLIQFQNNGVVDDSQLPKDRFSAERLKGVDSTLKIQPAKLEDSAVYLCASSSTRSEGTDTQYFGPGTRLTVL.

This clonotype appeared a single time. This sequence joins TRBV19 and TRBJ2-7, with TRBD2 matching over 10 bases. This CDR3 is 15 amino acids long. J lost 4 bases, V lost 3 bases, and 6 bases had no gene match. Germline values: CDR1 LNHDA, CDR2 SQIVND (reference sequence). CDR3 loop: CASSISPSGSYEQYF. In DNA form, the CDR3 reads TGTGCCAGTAGTATTTCCCCTAGCGGGAGTTACGAGCAGTACTTC.

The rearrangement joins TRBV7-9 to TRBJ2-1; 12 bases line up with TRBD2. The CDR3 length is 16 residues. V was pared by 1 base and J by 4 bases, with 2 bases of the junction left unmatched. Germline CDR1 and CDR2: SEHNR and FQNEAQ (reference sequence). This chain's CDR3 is CASSLEGTSGYNEQFF. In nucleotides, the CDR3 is TGTGCCAGCAGCTTAGAAGGGACTAGCGGGTACAATGAGCAGTTCTTC.

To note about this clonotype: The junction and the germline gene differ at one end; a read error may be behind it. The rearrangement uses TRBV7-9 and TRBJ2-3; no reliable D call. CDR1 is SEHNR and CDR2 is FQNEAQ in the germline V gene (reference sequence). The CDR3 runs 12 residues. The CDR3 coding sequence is TGTGCCGGCAGAGGACCCACAGATACGCAGTATTTT. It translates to CAGRGPTDTQYF.

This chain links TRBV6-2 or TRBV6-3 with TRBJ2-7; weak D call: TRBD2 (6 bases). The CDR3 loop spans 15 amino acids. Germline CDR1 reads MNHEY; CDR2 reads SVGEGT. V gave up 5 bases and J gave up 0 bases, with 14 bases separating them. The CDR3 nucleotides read TGTGCCAGCAGTCCACTGGGAGGCGGCTCCTACGAGCAGTACTTC. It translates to CASSPLGGGSYEQYF.

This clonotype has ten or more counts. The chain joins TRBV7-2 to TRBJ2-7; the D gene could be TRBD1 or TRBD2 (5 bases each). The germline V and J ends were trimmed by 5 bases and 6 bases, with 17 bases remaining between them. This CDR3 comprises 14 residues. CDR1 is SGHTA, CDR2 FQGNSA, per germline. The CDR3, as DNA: TGTGCCAGCAGCCCAACAGGCGGGCCTCCCGAGCAGTACTTC. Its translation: CASSPTGGPPEQYF.

The CDR3 nucleotides read TGTGCCAGCAGTCTCGACAGGGTTGCCTACAATGAGCAGTTCTTC. This sequence encodes CASSLDRVAYNEQFF. The rearrangement links TRBV6-2 or TRBV6-3 to TRBJ2-1; 7 bases are a match to TRBD1. The CDR3 sequence is 15 residues long. Trimming at V came to 5 bases and at J to 2 bases, leaving 6 bases not matched to a gene. Germline CDR1 and CDR2: MNHEY and SVGEGT.

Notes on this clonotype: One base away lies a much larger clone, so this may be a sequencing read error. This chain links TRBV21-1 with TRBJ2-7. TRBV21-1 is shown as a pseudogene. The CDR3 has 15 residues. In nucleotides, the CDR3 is TGTGCCAGCAGCAAATCGTCAGCGAGAGCCTACGAGCGGTACTTC. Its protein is CASSKSSARAYERYF.

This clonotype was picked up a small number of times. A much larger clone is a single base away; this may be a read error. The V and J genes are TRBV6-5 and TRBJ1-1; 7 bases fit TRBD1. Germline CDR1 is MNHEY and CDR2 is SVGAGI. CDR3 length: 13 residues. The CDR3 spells CASTLTGSTEASF. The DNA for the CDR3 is TGTGCCAGCACGCTGACAGGGAGCACTGAAGCTTCCTTT.

The CDR3 loop is CASSSDPRPLHF. CDR3 coding DNA: TGTGCCAGCAGTTCCGACCCGCGGCCCCTCCACTTT. The chain combines TRBV5-5 with TRBJ1-6; D is undetermined. CDR1 SGHKS and CDR2 YYEKEE come from the germline V gene (reference sequence). The germline V and J ends were trimmed by 5 bases and 13 bases, with 13 bases remaining between them. CDR3 length equals 12 residues. The whole variable domain, filled in from reference TRBV5-5 and TRBJ1-6, reads DAGVTQSPTHLIKTRGQQVTLRCSPISGHKSVSWYQQVLGQGPQFIFQYYEKEERGRGNFPDRFSARQFPNYSSELNVNALLLGDSALYLCASSSDPRPLHFGNGTRLTVT.

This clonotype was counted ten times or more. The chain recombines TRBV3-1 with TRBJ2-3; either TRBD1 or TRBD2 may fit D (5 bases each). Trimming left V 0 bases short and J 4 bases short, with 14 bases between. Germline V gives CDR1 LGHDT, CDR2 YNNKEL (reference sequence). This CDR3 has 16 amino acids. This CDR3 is CASSQDPGPGADTQYF. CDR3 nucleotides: TGTGCCAGCAGCCAAGACCCGGGACCCGGGGCAGATACGCAGTATTTT.

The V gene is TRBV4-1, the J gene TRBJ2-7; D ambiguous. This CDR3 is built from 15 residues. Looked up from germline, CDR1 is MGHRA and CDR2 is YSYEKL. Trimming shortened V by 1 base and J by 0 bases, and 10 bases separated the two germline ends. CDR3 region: CASSQGPLGSYEQYF. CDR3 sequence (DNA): TGCGCCAGCAGCCAAGGGCCCCTGGGCTCCTACGAGCAGTACTTC.

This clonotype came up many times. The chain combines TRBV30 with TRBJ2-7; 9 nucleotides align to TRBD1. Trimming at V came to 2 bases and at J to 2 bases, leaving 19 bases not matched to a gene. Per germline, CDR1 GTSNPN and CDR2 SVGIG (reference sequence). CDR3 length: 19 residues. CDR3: CAWSSDEPGQGFLPYEQYF. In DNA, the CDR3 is TGTGCCTGGAGTTCCGACGAACCGGGACAGGGTTTTCTCCCCTACGAGCAGTACTTC.

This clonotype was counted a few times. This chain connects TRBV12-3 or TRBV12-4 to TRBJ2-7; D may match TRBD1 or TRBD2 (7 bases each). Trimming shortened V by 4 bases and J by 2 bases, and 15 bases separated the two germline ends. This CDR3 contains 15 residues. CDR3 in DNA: TGTGCCAGCAGTTCCGACAGGGAGGGGACCTACGAGCAGTACTTC. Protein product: CASSSDREGTYEQYF.

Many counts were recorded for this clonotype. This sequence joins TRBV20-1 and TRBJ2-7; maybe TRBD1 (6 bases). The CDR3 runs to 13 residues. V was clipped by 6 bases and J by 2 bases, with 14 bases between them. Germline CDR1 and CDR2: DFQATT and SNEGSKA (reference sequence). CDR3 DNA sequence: TGCAGTGCCCCCCGGACAGACCCCTACGAGCAGTACTTC. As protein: CSAPRTDPYEQYF.

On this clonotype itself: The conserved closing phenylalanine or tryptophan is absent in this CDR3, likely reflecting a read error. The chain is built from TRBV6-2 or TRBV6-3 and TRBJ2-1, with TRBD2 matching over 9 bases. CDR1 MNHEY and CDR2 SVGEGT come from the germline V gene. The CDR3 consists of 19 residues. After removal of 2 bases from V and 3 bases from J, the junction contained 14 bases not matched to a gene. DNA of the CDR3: TGTGCCAGCAGTTACCCCGAAAGGGTCGTAGCGGGGGACTACAATGAGCAGTTCCTC. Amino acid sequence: CASSYPERVVAGDYNEQFL.

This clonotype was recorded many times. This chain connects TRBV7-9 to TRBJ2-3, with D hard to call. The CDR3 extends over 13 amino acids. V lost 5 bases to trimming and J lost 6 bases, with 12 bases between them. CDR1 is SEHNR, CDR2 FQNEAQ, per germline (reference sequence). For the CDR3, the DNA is TGTGCCAGCAGCCTAGAACCGAGGGATACGCAGTATTTT. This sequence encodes CASSLEPRDTQYF.

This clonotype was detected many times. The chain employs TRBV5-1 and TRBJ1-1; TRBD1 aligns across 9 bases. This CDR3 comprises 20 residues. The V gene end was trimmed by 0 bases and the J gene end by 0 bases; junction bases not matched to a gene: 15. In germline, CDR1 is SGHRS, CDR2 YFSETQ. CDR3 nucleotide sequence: TGCGCCAGCAGCTTGGTTGCTCCCGGGACAGGGATTTACTTGAACACTGAAGCTTTCTTT. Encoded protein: CASSLVAPGTGIYLNTEAFF. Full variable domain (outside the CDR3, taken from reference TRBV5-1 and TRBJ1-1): KAGVTQTPRYLIKTRGQQVTLSCSPISGHRSVSWYQQTPGQGLQFLFEYFSETQRNKGNFPGRFSGRQFSNSRSEMNVSTLELGDSALYLCASSLVAPGTGIYLNTEAFFGQGTRLTVV.